Given below is one TCR beta chain in context. As yet, its antigen is unknown. The sample originates from a study of shared clonotypes between healthy human individuals. Study-level information: The plates for each donor numbered three CD4 naive, three CD4 memory, two CD8 naive and one CD8 memory. Study observations and caveats: Of the naive CD4 clonotypes, approximately 5% were shared across a few donors.

CD4+ cells yielded CD45RA+ naive and CD45RA-negative memory subsets. Assay: immunoSEQ multiplex PCR; the TCRdb copy retains only in-frame clones and omits some. The data show approximately 2.5 million clones, around nine tenths seen once. This CDR3 is 18 amino acids long. In germline, CDR1 is MNHEY, CDR2 SMNVEV (reference sequence). Trimming cost V 5 bases and J 1 base, with 20 bases left between them. The sample taken for sequencing was naive CD4+ T cells sorted from blood. Subset of the sample: CD45RA+ positively selected. This clonotype originated in a man aged 18-30 years in good health. The chain links TRBV27 to TRBJ2-2, with no clear D. The CDR3 region has the DNA TGTGCCAGCAGTCCTTTCCCCCTAGGTGAGAAGAACACCGGGGAGCTGTTTTTT. Its translation is CASSPFPLGEKNTGELFF.